This T cell receptor (beta chain) derives from a study of OX40 agonist ivuxolimab in advanced cancers. Looking at the study overall: Among those treated, three patients had partial responses, one with hepatocellular carcinoma and two with cutaneous melanoma.

CDR1 is LNHNV, CDR2 YYDKDF, per germline (reference sequence). This CDR3 region has 13 residues. The V gene lost 0 bases and the J gene lost 3 bases, with 6 bases spanning the gap. As to this clone: No antigen is known for it.

The protocol was immunoSEQ multiplex PCR, while the TCRdb copy is restricted to in-frame clones and leaves out a portion. The sample carries some 70,000 clones, 85% to 95% recorded once. Study-wide points: The CD4+ and CD8+ T cells in the blood had expanded clonally by week 6 at 0.1 to 3.0 mg/kg.

The clonotype was recovered from an adult with an advanced solid tumor such as melanoma, head and neck, liver or kidney cancer. This specimen consisted of CD4+ or CD8+ T cells sorted from blood, obtained in a trial of the OX40 agonist ivuxolimab. The genes are TRBV15 and TRBJ2-7; no clear D gene. CDR3 in amino acids: CATSRDFSYEQYF. The CDR3 bases are TGTGCCACCAGCAGAGATTTCAGCTACGAGCAGTACTTC.